This T cell receptor (beta chain) was captured in a study of OX40 agonist ivuxolimab in advanced cancers. The germline CDR1 and CDR2 sequences are MDHEN and SYDVKM. This CDR3 has 17 amino acids. Trimming removed 4 bases from V and 0 bases from J; junction bases left unmatched: 9. Using immunoSEQ multiplex PCR, the repertoire was profiled, and TCRdb retains in-frame clones only, with some absent. Among tens of thousands of clones listed, roughly 90% were seen once. The input for sequencing was CD4+ or CD8+ T cells sorted from blood, taken in a trial of the OX40 agonist ivuxolimab. This rearrangement joins TRBV28 to TRBJ2-1, with 7 bases fitting TRBD1. The source is an adult with an advanced solid tumor such as melanoma, head and neck, liver or kidney cancer. The CDR3 DNA follows: TGTGCCAGCAGTTCGAACCCGGGACAGCCCTCCTACAATGAGCAGTTCTTC. Amino acid sequence: CASSSNPGQPSYNEQFF.